Shown below are 32 T cell receptor beta chains from a single sample sequenced in a study of blood T cell repertoires in COVID-19. Measured with immunoSEQ multiplex PCR; TCRdb has only the in-frame clones, and not every one. The table has 350,000 to 400,000 clones, approximately 89% seen once. Sequencing was performed on PBMCs or T cells enriched from blood (not recorded which). The receptor set was obtained from a woman aged 25 to 45 who had recovered from COVID-19.

The genes are TRBV5-1 and TRBJ2-1; 16 bases match TRBD2. The germline V gene encodes CDR1 SGHRS and CDR2 YFSETQ. This CDR3 is 16 amino acids long. Trimming at V came to 4 bases and at J to 7 bases, leaving 5 bases not matched to a gene. In DNA, the CDR3 is TGCGCCAGCAGCAAACCGGGACTAGCGGGGGGGAATGAGCAGTTCTTC. It specifies CASSKPGLAGGNEQFF.

V and J are TRBV6-5 and TRBJ1-5; tentatively, D is TRBD1 (5 bases). Germline V gives CDR1 MNHEY, CDR2 SVGAGI. The CDR3 is made up of 14 amino acids. Trimming cost V 7 bases and J 5 bases, with 15 bases left between them. The DNA of the CDR3 is TGTGCCAGCAACCGAAGGCAGGGATATCAGCCCCAGCATTTT. Its protein is CASNRRQGYQPQHF.

The rearrangement links TRBV7-2 to TRBJ1-2; D is uncertain. V lost 3 bases, J lost 3 bases, and 14 bases lay in between. Germline CDR1 is SGHTA and CDR2 is FQGNSA. The CDR3 sequence is 15 residues long. The CDR3 coding sequence is TGTGCCAGCAGCTTCTTCCCAGACCGGGACTATGGCTACACCTTC. Translation: CASSFFPDRDYGYTF.

This chain links TRBV28 with TRBJ1-2; D gene uncertain. The CDR3 contains 13 residues. Germline V gene data show CDR1 as MDHEN and CDR2 as SYDVKM. Trimming removed 3 bases from V and 2 bases from J, with 7 bases in between. In nucleotides, the CDR3 is TGTGCCAGCAGTTTTTACAGCAACTATGGCTACACCTTC. Residues: CASSFYSNYGYTF.

The genes are TRBV6-5 and TRBJ2-7; 8 bases fit TRBD2. The CDR3 sequence is 15 residues long. From germline, CDR1 is MNHEY and CDR2 SVGAGI. V trimming: 6 bases; J trimming: 3 bases; junction bases outside the gene matches: 10. The CDR3 loop is CASRRSGDGDYEQYF. DNA of the CDR3: TGTGCCAGCAGACGTAGCGGGGACGGTGACTACGAGCAGTACTTC.

The chain links TRBV5-1 to TRBJ2-2; maybe TRBD2 (6 bases). The CDR3 is made up of 15 amino acids. Germline-derived CDR1 and CDR2 are SGHRS and YFSETQ. V was shortened by 4 bases and J by 4 bases, with 14 bases between the two germline ends. Here the CDR3 reads CASSDSTGVTGELFF. The CDR3 DNA follows: TGCGCCAGCAGCGATAGCACGGGGGTCACCGGGGAGCTGTTTTTT.

The chain has TRBV3-1 (or the pseudogene TRBV3-2) and TRBJ2-5; D is uncertain. V shed 4 bases and J shed 3 bases, with 6 bases lying between them. Germline CDR1 LGHDT, CDR2 YNNKEL (reference sequence). The CDR3 length is 12 residues. The CDR3 reads CASSPQEETQYF. DNA for the CDR3: TGTGCCAGCAGCCCCCAGGAAGAGACCCAGTACTTC.

V is TRBV30 and J is TRBJ1-4, with D possibly being TRBD1 (5 bases). Trimming left V 1 base short and J 8 bases short, with 8 bases between. In germline, CDR1 is GTSNPN, CDR2 SVGIG (reference sequence). The CDR3 sequence is 12 residues long. The DNA of the CDR3 is TGTGCCTGGAGTGGACAGCGCGAAAAACTGTTTTTT. It is translated as CAWSGQREKLFF.

This clone has a single count. This rearrangement joins TRBV19 to TRBJ1-5; 7 bases fit TRBD1. Germline CDR1 is LNHDA and CDR2 is SQIVND (reference sequence). V shed 3 bases and J 3 bases; nucleotides not matched to a gene: 2. The CDR3 runs to 14 residues. The CDR3 DNA sequence: TGTGCCAGTAGTATGGACAGGATCAATCAGCCCCAGCATTTT. Protein: CASSMDRINQPQHF.

The genes are TRBV5-1 and TRBJ2-1; the D gene is possibly TRBD1 (6 bases). Germline assignment: CDR1 SGHRS and CDR2 YFSETQ. Trimming removed 5 bases at V and 8 bases at J, with 14 bases between. This CDR3 has 13 residues. This chain's CDR3 is CASSRLGGDEQFF. CDR3 coding DNA: TGCGCCAGCAGTAGGTTAGGGGGAGATGAGCAGTTCTTC.

This chain joins TRBV4-1 and TRBJ1-2; no reliable D call. Looked up from germline, CDR1 is MGHRA and CDR2 is YSYEKL. This CDR3 spans 13 amino acids. V was shortened by 2 bases and J by 7 bases, with 11 bases between the two germline ends. The CDR3 loop is CASSQSGLGGYTF. CDR3 DNA sequence: TGCGCCAGCAGCCAATCGGGGTTAGGTGGCTACACCTTC.

The chain uses TRBV7-3 and TRBJ2-3; TRBD2 might be the D (6 bases). This CDR3 has 14 residues. Germline V CDR1 and CDR2: SGHTA, FQGTGA. V was shortened by 2 bases and J by 2 bases, with 8 bases between the two germline ends. The CDR3 spells CASSLAGITDTQYF. In nucleotides, the CDR3 is TGTGCCAGCAGCTTAGCGGGAATCACAGATACGCAGTATTTT.

The rearrangement joins TRBV9 to TRBJ1-4; D might be TRBD1 (5 bases). CDR3 length: 15 amino acids. The germline V gene has CDR1 SGDLS and CDR2 YYNGEE. The V end lost 4 bases, the J end lost 0 bases, and 10 bases lay between the germline ends. CDR3 sequence: CASSPGQATNEKLFF. CDR3 nucleotides: TGTGCCAGCAGCCCTGGACAAGCAACTAATGAAAAACTGTTTTTT.

V gene TRBV2 combines with J gene TRBJ2-7, with TRBD1 as a possible D gene (7 bases). The germline CDR1 and CDR2 sequences are SNHLY and FYNNEI. This CDR3 has 14 residues. V was cut by 8 bases and J by 2 bases, with 16 bases left in between. CDR3 sequence reads: CASVWGRGAYEQYF. CDR3 sequence (DNA): TGTGCCAGCGTCTGGGGCAGGGGGGCCTACGAGCAGTACTTC.

The V and J genes are TRBV29-1 and TRBJ2-1, with a possible D match to TRBD2 (7 bases). The CDR3 totals 14 residues. Germline V gives CDR1 SQVTM, CDR2 ANQGSEA. With 6 bases removed from V and 3 bases from J, the gap between germline ends came to 15 bases. CDR3 region: CSVEGGDVYNEQFF. The CDR3 region has the DNA TGCAGCGTCGAGGGGGGGGATGTCTACAATGAGCAGTTCTTC.

This clone was picked up a small number of times. This chain connects TRBV28 to TRBJ1-3, with D possibly TRBD1 on 6 matching bases. Trimming cost V 4 bases and J 1 base, with 11 bases left between them. The CDR3 runs to 15 residues. CDR1 and CDR2 (germline): MDHEN, SYDVKM. CDR3: CASSSRGASGNTIYF. The CDR3 coding sequence is TGTGCCAGCAGTTCTCGGGGGGCATCTGGAAACACCATATATTTT.

Of note for this clone: One junction end disagrees with the germline gene, perhaps due to a read error. The genes are TRBV7-7 and TRBJ2-1; 7 bases map to TRBD2. Germline lookup yields CDR1 SSHAT and CDR2 FNYEAQ (reference sequence). The CDR3 is made up of 18 amino acids. CDR3 loop: CASSRGGPQDLSYNEQFF. CDR3 coding DNA: TGTGCTAGCAGCCGCGGGGGACCACAGGACCTCTCCTACAATGAGCAGTTCTTC.

V gene TRBV4-1 combines with J gene TRBJ2-7; a possible D gene is TRBD1 (6 bases). Germline assignment: CDR1 MGHRA and CDR2 YSYEKL. Trimming took 5 bases from V and 4 from J, leaving 9 bases between them. This CDR3 contains 12 residues. This chain's CDR3 is CASSAGDYEQYF. DNA for the CDR3: TGCGCCAGCAGCGCAGGGGATTACGAGCAGTACTTC.

This chain uses TRBV28 with TRBJ1-4; no clear D gene. CDR3 size: 14 residues. Between the trimmed V and J ends, which lost 5 bases and 8 bases, there was a span of 15 bases. Germline CDR1 reads MDHEN; CDR2 reads SYDVKM. This CDR3 is CASSGGAAGEKLFF. Written as DNA, the CDR3 is TGTGCCAGCAGTGGTGGTGCTGCAGGAGAAAAACTGTTTTTT.

The rearrangement joins TRBV30 to TRBJ2-7, with D possibly matching TRBD2 (6 bases). Trimming stripped 3 bases from V and 3 bases from J, with 6 bases between. The CDR3 sequence is 11 residues long. Germline CDR1 reads GTSNPN; CDR2 reads SVGIG (reference sequence). This chain's CDR3 is CAWRGGYEQYF. The CDR3 DNA reads as TGTGCCTGGAGGGGAGGCTACGAGCAGTACTTC.

The rearrangement joins TRBV19 to TRBJ1-5, with a weak D call TRBD1 (5 bases). CDR1 is LNHDA, CDR2 SQIVND, per germline (reference sequence). V was clipped by 4 bases and J by 6 bases, with 10 bases between them. This CDR3 has 13 residues. The CDR3 DNA reads TGTGCCAGTAGTAGCAGGGATCGTCAGCCCCAGCATTTT. Its protein product is CASSSRDRQPQHF.

J is TRBJ2-1 and V is TRBV6-2 or TRBV6-3; a possible D gene is TRBD2 (6 bases). The V gene's germline CDR1 is MNHEY and CDR2 SVGEGT. The V and J ends lost 2 bases and 0 bases respectively, with 8 bases between them. The CDR3 is 15 amino acids. CDR3 nucleotides: TGTGCCAGCAGTTACGGGAGGAGCTCCTACAATGAGCAGTTCTTC. Translated, it gives CASSYGRSSYNEQFF.

This chain uses TRBV7-3 with TRBJ1-1, with D possibly matching TRBD1 (5 bases). This CDR3 has 13 residues. CDR1 and CDR2 from the germline V gene are SGHTA and FQGTGA. V was pared by 5 bases and J by 0 bases, with 7 bases between. In nucleotides, the CDR3 is TGTGCCAGCAGCATACAGGTGAACACTGAAGCTTTCTTT. Protein: CASSIQVNTEAFF. Supplemented by reference TRBV7-3 and TRBJ1-1, the full variable domain reads GAGVSQTPSNKVTEKGKYVELRCDPISGHTALYWYRQSLGQGPEFLIYFQGTGAADDSGLPNDRFFAVRPEGSVSTLKIQRTERGDSAVYLCASSIQVNTEAFFGQGTRLTVV.

The genes are TRBV4-1 and TRBJ1-1; TRBD1 is a possible D gene (6 bases). Germline V gives CDR1 MGHRA, CDR2 YSYEKL. V lost 4 bases and J 2 bases, leaving 14 bases between the germline ends. This CDR3 has 15 amino acids. This chain's CDR3 is CASSPSTGINTEAFF. CDR3 DNA sequence: TGCGCCAGCAGCCCCTCGACAGGAATAAACACTGAAGCTTTCTTT.

This clone has a single count. V is TRBV11-1 and J is TRBJ2-1, with TRBD2 identical over 14 bases. There are 16 residues in the CDR3. Trimming removed 6 bases from V and 0 bases from J; junction bases left unmatched: 1. Looked up from germline, CDR1 is SGHAT and CDR2 is FQDESV (reference sequence). In DNA form, the CDR3 reads TGTGCCAGCAGTGGGACTAGCGGGAGCTCCTACAATGAGCAGTTCTTC. Its protein product is CASSGTSGSSYNEQFF.

This chain connects TRBV9 to TRBJ2-1, with D possibly TRBD2 on 5 matching bases. The germline V and J ends were trimmed by 0 bases and 8 bases, with 9 bases remaining between them. The CDR3 is 13 residues long. From germline, CDR1 is SGDLS and CDR2 YYNGEE. The CDR3 sequence is CASSVVSGYEQFF. For the CDR3, the DNA is TGTGCCAGCAGCGTAGTGTCGGGGTATGAGCAGTTCTTC.

This chain links TRBV4-2 with TRBJ1-4; D is undetermined. The CDR3 consists of 15 residues. V shed 0 bases and J shed 6 bases, with 11 bases lying between them. The germline gives CDR1 LGHNA, CDR2 YNFKEQ. CDR3 bases: TGTGCCAGCAGCCAAGATGGAGGGTATTATGAAAAACTGTTTTTT. Translated: CASSQDGGYYEKLFF.

V usage is TRBV18 and J usage is TRBJ1-5, with no clear D. Germline V CDR1 and CDR2: KGHSH, LQKENI. The CDR3 totals 15 residues. V was pared by 4 bases and J by 3 bases, with 13 bases between. The DNA for the CDR3 is TGTGCCAGCTCACATGAGGCAGACTACAATCAGCCCCAGCATTTT. Protein sequence: CASSHEADYNQPQHF.

The chain joins TRBV19 to TRBJ1-2, with D perhaps TRBD1 (5 bases). Trimming left V 9 bases short and J 7 bases short, with 15 bases between. The CDR3 has 12 residues. Germline CDR1 and CDR2: LNHDA and SQIVND (reference sequence). The CDR3 region has the DNA TGTGCCAGCGGGGGGGGGTTCGGTGGCTACACCTTC. Residues: CASGGGFGGYTF.

This chain links TRBV11-3 with TRBJ2-2; D uncertain. V shed 2 bases and J shed 6 bases, with 7 bases lying between them. The CDR3 sequence is 13 residues long. Germline V gives CDR1 SGHNT, CDR2 YENEEA. DNA of the CDR3: TGTGCCAGCAGCTTAACTGAGGCCGGGGAGCTGTTTTTT. It is translated as CASSLTEAGELFF.

The rearrangement uses TRBV25-1 and TRBJ2-7; possibly TRBD1 for D (5 bases). The V gene lost 3 bases and the J gene lost 12 bases, with 12 bases spanning the gap. The CDR3 totals 11 residues. The germline V gene encodes CDR1 MGHDK and CDR2 SYGVNS. The CDR3 loop reads CASSEGLKLYF. The CDR3 region has the DNA TGTGCCAGCAGTGAGGGGCTGAAACTGTACTTC.

The rearrangement joins TRBV18 to TRBJ2-5; a possible D gene is TRBD1 (5 bases). Trimming took off 2 bases at V and 2 bases at J, with 9 bases between the two ends. Per the germline V gene, CDR1 is KGHSH and CDR2 is LQKENI. The CDR3 contains 14 residues. CDR3 region: CASSPGAAQETQYF. The CDR3 bases are TGTGCCAGCTCACCAGGGGCAGCTCAAGAGACCCAGTACTTC. Full variable domain (remainder filled in from reference TRBV18 and TRBJ2-5): NAGVMQNPRHLVRRRGQEARLRCSPMKGHSHVYWYRQLPEEGLKFMVYLQKENIIDESGMPKERFSAEFPKEGPSILRIQQVVRGDSAAYFCASSPGAAQETQYFGPGTRLLVL.